This section outlines one TCR beta chain sequence together with its context. This record comes from a study of control samples from healthy donors and cancer patients. Deletions cut 2 bases from V and 3 bases from J, with 11 bases between. Germline CDR1 reads GTSNPN; CDR2 reads SVGIG (reference sequence). CDR3 length equals 14 residues. Using immunoSEQ multiplex PCR, the repertoire was profiled, and TCRdb retains in-frame clones only, with some absent. The table shows under 200,000 clones, with about 94% occurring only once. The chain recombines TRBV30 with TRBJ1-5; perhaps TRBD1 as D (6 bases). The sequenced material came from PBMCs. This sequence originates from a man aged 55 to 70 with colorectal cancer. The CDR3 reads CAWSRAGANQPQHF. DNA of the CDR3: TGTGCCTGGAGTAGGGCAGGGGCCAATCAGCCCCAGCATTTT. The complete variable domain, with remaining parts taken from reference TRBV30 and TRBJ1-5, reads SQTIHQWPATLVQPVGSPLSLECTVEGTSNPNLYWYRQAAGRGLQLLFYSVGIGQISSEVPQNLSASRPQDRQFILSSKKLLLSDSGFYLCAWSRAGANQPQHFGDGTRLSIL.